The rows below give T cell receptor beta chains drawn from one sample of a study of cytomegalovirus exposure and HLA in healthy donors. Repertoires were generated with immunoSEQ multiplex PCR, while TCRdb's copy carries only in-frame clones and drops some. The sample carries about 88,000 clones, about four fifths recorded once. Sequencing input: PBMCs. The receptor source for this set is a woman aged 18-30 years in good health and CMV-seropositive. CDR3s include the opening cysteine and the closing phenylalanine or tryptophan. The D gene is left open where the match is weak. Not every row has a clone size; where given, it reads once, few, many or a size class.

J gene | V gene | clone size | D gene | CDR3 protein | CDR3 DNA
TRBJ2-7 | TRBV29-1 | NA | TRBD1 | CSVIQGTGTSYEQYF | TGCAGCGTTATACAGGGGACAGGAACTTCCTACGAGCAGTACTTC
TRBJ2-7 | TRBV9 | NA | NA | CASSVVGGAGEQYF | TGTGCCAGCAGCGTAGTAGGGGGGGCCGGCGAGCAGTACTTC
TRBJ1-2 | TRBV18 | NA | NA | CASSPGSGRYGYTF | TGTGCCAGCTCACCAGGGTCTGGGAGATATGGCTACACCTTC
TRBJ1-5 | TRBV28 | NA | NA | CASRTTGIDGNQPQHF | TGTGCCAGCAGAACAACAGGGATCGATGGCAATCAGCCCCAGCATTTT
TRBJ1-2 | TRBV6-6 | NA | NA | CASSYSSRDYTF | TGTGCCAGCAGTTACTCGTCCCGAGATTATACCTTC
TRBJ2-5 | TRBV30 | few | NA | CAWITGGETQYF | TGTGCCTGGATCACGGGTGGAGAGACCCAGTACTTC
TRBJ1-1 | TRBV10-3 | NA | NA | CAISEPDMNTEAFF | TGTGCCATCAGTGAACCGGACATGAACACTGAAGCTTTCTTT
TRBJ2-3 | TRBV5-1 | once | TRBD2 | CASSLAPSGGAGDTQYF | TGCGCCAGCAGCTTGGCGCCTAGCGGGGGGGCCGGGGATACGCAGTATTTT
TRBJ1-5 | TRBV7-3 | NA | NA | CASSSQGQPQHF | TGTGCCAGCAGTTCACAGGGCCAGCCCCAGCATTTT
TRBJ1-1 | TRBV5-6 | NA | NA | CASSLRAGTLWNTEAFF | TGTGCCAGCAGCTTGCGGGCCGGGACACTATGGAACACTGAAGCTTTCTTT
TRBJ1-1 | TRBV18 | NA | NA | CASSQGGTGNTEAFF | TGTGCCAGCTCTCAAGGTGGGACTGGGAACACTGAAGCTTTCTTT
TRBJ1-5 | TRBV18 | many | NA | CASSPSGFGQPQHF | TGTGCCAGCTCACCATCGGGGTTTGGTCAGCCCCAGCATTTT
TRBJ2-3 | TRBV19 | NA | TRBD2 | CASSLSAGVTDTQYF | TGTGCCAGTAGTTTGTCGGCGGGGGTCACAGATACGCAGTATTTT
TRBJ2-7 | TRBV28 | NA | NA | CATCSGEIWQYF | TGTGCCACCTGCTCAGGGGAGATCTGGCAGTACTTC
TRBJ2-4 | TRBV6-5 | NA | TRBD1 | CASRQQGALENIQYF | TGTGCCAGCAGACAACAGGGGGCTCTGGAAAACATTCAGTACTTC
TRBJ1-1 | TRBV2 | NA | TRBD1 | CASSPGQGHTEAFF | TGTGCCAGCAGCCCTGGACAGGGTCACACTGAAGCTTTCTTT
TRBJ2-5 | TRBV9 | NA | NA | CASSVVGGAGETQYF | TGTGCCAGCAGCGTAGTAGGGGGGGCGGGAGAGACCCAGTACTTC
TRBJ1-1 | TRBV5-8 | NA | NA | CASSPEGGSFF | TGTGCCAGCAGCCCGGAAGGAGGTAGTTTCTTT
TRBJ2-3 | TRBV7-9 | NA | NA | CASTTVGSTDTQYF | TGTGCCAGCACTACCGTCGGTAGCACAGATACGCAGTATTTT
TRBJ1-2 | TRBV5-1 | NA | NA | CASSLARGINYGYTF | TGCGCCAGCAGCTTGGCGAGGGGGATTAACTATGGCTACACCTTC
TRBJ2-7 | TRBV6-5 | NA | TRBD1 | CASSRQGYEQYF | TGTGCCAGCAGTCGACAGGGGTACGAGCAGTACTTC
TRBJ2-5 | TRBV11-2 | NA | TRBD2 | CASSLLRGGHETQYF | TGTGCCAGCAGCCTCCTGCGGGGGGGCCATGAGACCCAGTACTTC
TRBJ1-2 | TRBV30 | NA | NA | CAWSVEDGYTF | TGTGCCTGGAGTGTCGAGGATGGCTACACCTTC
TRBJ2-1 | TRBV11-3 | NA | TRBD2 | CASSLGRGGWNEQFF | TGTGCCAGCAGCTTAGGACGGGGGGGATGGAATGAGCAGTTCTTC